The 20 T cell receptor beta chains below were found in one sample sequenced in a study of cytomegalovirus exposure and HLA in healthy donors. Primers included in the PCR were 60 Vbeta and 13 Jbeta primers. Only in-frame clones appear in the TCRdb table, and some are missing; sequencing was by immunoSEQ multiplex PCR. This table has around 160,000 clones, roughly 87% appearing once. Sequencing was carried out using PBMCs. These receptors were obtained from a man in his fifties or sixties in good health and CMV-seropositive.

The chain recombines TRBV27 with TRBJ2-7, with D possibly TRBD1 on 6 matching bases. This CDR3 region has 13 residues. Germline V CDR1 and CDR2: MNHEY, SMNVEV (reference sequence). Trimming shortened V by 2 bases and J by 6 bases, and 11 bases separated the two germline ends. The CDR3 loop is CASSLNRASEQYF. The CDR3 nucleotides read TGTGCCAGCAGTTTAAACAGGGCGAGCGAGCAGTACTTC.

CDR3 nucleotide sequence: TGTGCCACCTTTCAGGGCTACACCGGGGAGCTGTTTTTT. Translated, it gives CATFQGYTGELFF. The chain is built from TRBV19 and TRBJ2-2, with a weak D call TRBD1 (5 bases). From germline, CDR1 is LNHDA and CDR2 SQIVND (reference sequence). CDR3 size: 13 residues. Trimming stripped 10 bases from V and 3 bases from J, with 12 bases between.

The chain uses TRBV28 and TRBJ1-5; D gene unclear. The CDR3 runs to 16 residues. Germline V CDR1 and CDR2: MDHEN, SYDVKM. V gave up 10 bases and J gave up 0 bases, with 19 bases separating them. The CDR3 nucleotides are TGTGCCACCGATAGAGGTTGGGTCGATAGCAATCAGCCCCAGCATTTT. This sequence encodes CATDRGWVDSNQPQHF.

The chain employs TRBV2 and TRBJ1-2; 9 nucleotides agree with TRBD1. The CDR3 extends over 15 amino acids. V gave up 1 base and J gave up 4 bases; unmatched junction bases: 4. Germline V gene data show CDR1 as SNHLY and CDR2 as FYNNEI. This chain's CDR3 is CASSEGTGVGYGYTF. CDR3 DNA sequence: TGTGCCAGCAGTGAAGGGACAGGGGTGGGCTATGGCTACACCTTC.

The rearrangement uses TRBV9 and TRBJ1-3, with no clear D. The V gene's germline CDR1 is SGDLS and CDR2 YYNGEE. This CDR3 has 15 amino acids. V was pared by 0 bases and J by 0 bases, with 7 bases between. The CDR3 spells CASSVGVNSGNTIYF. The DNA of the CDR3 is TGTGCCAGCAGCGTAGGCGTGAACTCTGGAAACACCATATATTTT. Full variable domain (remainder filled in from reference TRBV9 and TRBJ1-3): DSGVTQTPKHLITATGQRVTLRCSPRSGDLSVYWYQQSLDQGLQFLIQYYNGEERAKGNILERFSAQQFPDLHSELNLSSLELGDSALYFCASSVGVNSGNTIYFGEGSWLTVV.

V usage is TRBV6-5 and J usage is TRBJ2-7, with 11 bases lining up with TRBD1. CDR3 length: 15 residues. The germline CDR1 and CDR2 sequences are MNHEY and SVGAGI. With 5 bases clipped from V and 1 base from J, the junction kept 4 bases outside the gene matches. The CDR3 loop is CASSRTGGYSYEQYF. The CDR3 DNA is TGTGCCAGCAGTCGGACAGGGGGCTATTCCTACGAGCAGTACTTC.

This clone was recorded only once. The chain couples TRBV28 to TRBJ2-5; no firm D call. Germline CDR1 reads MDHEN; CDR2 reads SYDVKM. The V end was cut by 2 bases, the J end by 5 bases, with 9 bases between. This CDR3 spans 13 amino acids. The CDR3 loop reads CASSLPSRETQYF. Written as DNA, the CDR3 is TGTGCCAGCAGTTTACCTAGTCGGGAGACCCAGTACTTC.

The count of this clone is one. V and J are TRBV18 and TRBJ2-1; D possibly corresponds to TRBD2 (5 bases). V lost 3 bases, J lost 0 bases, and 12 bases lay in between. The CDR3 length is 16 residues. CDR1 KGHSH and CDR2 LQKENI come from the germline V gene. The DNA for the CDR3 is TGTGCCAGCTCACCCAGCGGCCCTCGCTCCTACAATGAGCAGTTCTTC. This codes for CASSPSGPRSYNEQFF.

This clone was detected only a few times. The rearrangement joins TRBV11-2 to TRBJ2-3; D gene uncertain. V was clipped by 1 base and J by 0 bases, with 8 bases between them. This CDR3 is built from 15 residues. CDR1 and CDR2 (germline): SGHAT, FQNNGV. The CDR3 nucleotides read TGTGCCAGCAGCTTAGTTTCTTCTAGCACAGATACGCAGTATTTT. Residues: CASSLVSSSTDTQYF.

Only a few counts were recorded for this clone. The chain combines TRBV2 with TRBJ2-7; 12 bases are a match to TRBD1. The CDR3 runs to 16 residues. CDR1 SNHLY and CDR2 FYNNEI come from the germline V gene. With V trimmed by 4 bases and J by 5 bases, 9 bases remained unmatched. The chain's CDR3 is CASSGARDRGLDEQYF. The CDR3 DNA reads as TGTGCCAGCAGTGGGGCCCGGGACAGGGGGCTCGACGAGCAGTACTTC. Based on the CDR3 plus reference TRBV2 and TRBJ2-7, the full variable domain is EPEVTQTPSHQVTQMGQEVILRCVPISNHLYFYWYRQILGQKVEFLVSFYNNEISEKSEIFDDQFSVERPDGSNFTLKIRSTKLEDSAMYFCASSGARDRGLDEQYFGPGTRLTVT.

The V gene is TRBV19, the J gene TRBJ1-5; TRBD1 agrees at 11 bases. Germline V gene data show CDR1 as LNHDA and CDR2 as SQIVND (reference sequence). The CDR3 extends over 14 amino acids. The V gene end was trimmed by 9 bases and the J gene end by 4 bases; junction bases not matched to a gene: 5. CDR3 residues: CASNRDRGNQPQHF. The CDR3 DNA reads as TGTGCCAGCAACCGGGACAGGGGGAATCAGCCCCAGCATTTT. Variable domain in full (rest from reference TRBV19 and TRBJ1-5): DGGITQSPKYLFRKEGQNVTLSCEQNLNHDAMYWYRQDPGQGLRLIYYSQIVNDFQKGDIAEGYSVSREKKESFPLTVTSAQKNPTAFYLCASNRDRGNQPQHFGDGTRLSIL.

The CDR3 here is CASGGTAKETQYF. CDR3 sequence (DNA): TGTGCCAGCGGAGGGACGGCAAAAGAGACCCAGTACTTC. This rearrangement joins TRBV9 to TRBJ2-5, with D maybe TRBD2 (6 bases). Trimming took 7 bases from V and 3 from J, leaving 13 bases between them. The length of the CDR3 is 13 residues. Germline CDR1 SGDLS, CDR2 YYNGEE.

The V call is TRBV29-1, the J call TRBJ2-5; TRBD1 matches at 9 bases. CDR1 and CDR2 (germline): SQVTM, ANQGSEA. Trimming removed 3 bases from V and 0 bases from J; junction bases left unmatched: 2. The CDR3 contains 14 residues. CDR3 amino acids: CSVEGQGNQETQYF. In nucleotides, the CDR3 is TGCAGCGTTGAGGGACAGGGTAACCAAGAGACCCAGTACTTC.

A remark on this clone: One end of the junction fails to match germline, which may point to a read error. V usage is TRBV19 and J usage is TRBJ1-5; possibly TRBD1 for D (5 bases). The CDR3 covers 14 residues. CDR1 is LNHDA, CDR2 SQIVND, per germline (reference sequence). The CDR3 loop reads CVSSPPHYIGAQHF. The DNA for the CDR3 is TGTGTCAGTAGTCCCCCACACTACATAGGGGCCCAGCATTTT.

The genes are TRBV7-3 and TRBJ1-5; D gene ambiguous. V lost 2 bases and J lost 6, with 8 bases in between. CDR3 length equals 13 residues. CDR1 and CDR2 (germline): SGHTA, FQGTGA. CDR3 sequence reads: CASSLSGGQPQHF. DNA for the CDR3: TGTGCCAGCAGCTTATCGGGTGGTCAGCCCCAGCATTTT.

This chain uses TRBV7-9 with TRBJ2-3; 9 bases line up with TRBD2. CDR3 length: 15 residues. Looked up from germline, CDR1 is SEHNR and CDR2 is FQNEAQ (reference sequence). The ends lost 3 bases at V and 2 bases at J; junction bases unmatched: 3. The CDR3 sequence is CASSFLAGSTDTQYF. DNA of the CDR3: TGTGCCAGCAGCTTCCTAGCGGGATCCACAGATACGCAGTATTTT.

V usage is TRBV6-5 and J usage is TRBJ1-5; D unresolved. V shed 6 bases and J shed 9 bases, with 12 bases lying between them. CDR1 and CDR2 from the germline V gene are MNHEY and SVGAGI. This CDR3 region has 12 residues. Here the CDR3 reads CASRADLRPQHF. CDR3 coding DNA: TGTGCCAGCAGAGCGGATCTCCGGCCCCAGCATTTT.

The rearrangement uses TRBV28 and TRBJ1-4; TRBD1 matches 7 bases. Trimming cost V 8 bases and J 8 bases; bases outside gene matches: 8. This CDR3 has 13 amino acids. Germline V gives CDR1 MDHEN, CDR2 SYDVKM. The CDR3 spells CASRGGLGEKLFF. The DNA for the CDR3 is TGTGCCAGCCGAGGGGGCTTAGGAGAAAAACTGTTTTTT. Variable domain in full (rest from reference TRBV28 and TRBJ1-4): DVKVTQSSRYLVKRTGEKVFLECVQDMDHENMFWYRQDPGLGLRLIYFSYDVKMKEKGDIPEGYSVSREKKERFSLILESASTNQTSMYLCASRGGLGEKLFFGSGTQLSVL.

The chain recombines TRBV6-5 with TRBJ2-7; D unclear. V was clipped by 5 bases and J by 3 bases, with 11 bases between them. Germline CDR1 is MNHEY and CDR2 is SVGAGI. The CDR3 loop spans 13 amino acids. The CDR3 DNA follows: TGTGCCAGCAGTCGACACGGATTCTACGAGCAGTACTTC. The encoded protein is CASSRHGFYEQYF.

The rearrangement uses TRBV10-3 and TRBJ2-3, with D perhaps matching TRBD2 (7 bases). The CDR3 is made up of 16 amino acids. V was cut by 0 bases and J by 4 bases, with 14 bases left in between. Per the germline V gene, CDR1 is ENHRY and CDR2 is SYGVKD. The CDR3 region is CAISESSGGASDTQYF. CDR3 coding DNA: TGTGCCATCAGTGAGTCGAGTGGGGGGGCCTCAGATACGCAGTATTTT.